The 26 T cell receptor beta chains below were found in one sample sequenced in a study of T-cell reconstitution after alpha-beta-depleted transplantation in children (TCRdb year 2016). Libraries were constructed by PCR. Reads for this sample came from an Illumina HiSeq 2500. Molecular barcoding was employed in the preparation of TCR libraries, with unique molecular identifiers being used to normalize TCRbeta repertoire quantification. TCRdb cleaned the public reads at Q25 with fastp, built clones with MiXCR and kept in-frame beta chains. Identical CDR3 protein sequences are pooled into one entry, listed with their most common genes and DNA. This sample comprises 700,000 to 850,000 distinct CDR3 sequences, 15% to 20% of them detected only once. The biggest ten clones account for roughly 4.8% of the sample. Sample treatment or condition, as interpreted from the label and publication: allogeneic hematopoietic cell transplantation with graft depleted of TCRalphabeta T cells and CD19 B cells.

Sequenced here: PBMCs, mostly from graft donor cells, sampled 360 days after TCRalphabeta/CD19-depleted stem cell transplant. The receptors shown here come from a male patient younger than 18 who had a stem cell transplant for acute lymphoblastic leukemia, so the T cells may come from the graft donor.

This clonotype has a count of ten or more. The rearrangement joins TRBV10-2 to TRBJ2-5, with a possible D match to TRBD2 (5 bases). The CDR3 is 18 residues long. Trimming removed 8 bases from V and 0 bases from J, with 25 bases in between. CDR1 and CDR2 (germline): WSHSY, SAAADI. CDR3 bases: TGCGCCAGCGAGGGCGGGTTTGGTGGCCGGGAAAACCAAGAGACCCAGTACTTC. As protein: CASEGGFGGRENQETQYF.

The chain joins TRBV29-1 to TRBJ2-7, with 13 bases fitting TRBD2. The V segment lost 3 bases and the J segment 4 bases; nucleotides outside the gene matches: 6. Germline CDR1 SQVTM, CDR2 ANQGSEA. CDR3 length: 15 residues. This chain's CDR3 is CSVEDRTSGGYEQYF. The CDR3 region has the DNA TGCAGCGTTGAGGACCGGACTAGCGGGGGATACGAGCAGTACTTC.

This chain links TRBV10-3 with TRBJ2-7; D gene unclear. The CDR3 is 16 amino acids. Trimming took off 2 bases at V and 5 bases at J, with 19 bases between the two ends. CDR1 ENHRY and CDR2 SYGVKD come from the germline V gene. CDR3 sequence reads: CAISEPGHLEVNEQYF. DNA for the CDR3: TGTGCCATCAGTGAGCCGGGTCATCTAGAAGTGAACGAGCAGTACTTC.

J is TRBJ2-1 and V is TRBV9; no reliable D call. Trimming removed 4 bases from V and 8 bases from J, with 19 bases in between. Per germline, CDR1 SGDLS and CDR2 YYNGEE. The CDR3 loop spans 15 amino acids. CDR3 in amino acids: CASSPRSPANHEQFF. The CDR3, as DNA: TGTGCCAGCAGCCCCCGAAGCCCCGCGAACCATGAGCAGTTCTTC.

This clonotype showed up just once. This chain joins TRBV5-1 and TRBJ2-7; TRBD2 aligns across 7 bases. Germline V gene sequence: CDR1 SGHRS, CDR2 YFSETQ. The CDR3 is 17 amino acids. V was clipped by 0 bases and J by 2 bases; unmatched bases: 11. The CDR3 sequence is CASSLGGRDAATYEQYF. As DNA, the CDR3 is TGCGCCAGCAGCTTGGGGGGGAGGGACGCCGCCACCTACGAGCAGTACTTC.

This clonotype was counted a few times. The chain is built from TRBV12-3 or TRBV12-4 and TRBJ2-1; 9 bases match TRBD2. Trimming removed 6 bases from V and 5 bases from J; junction bases left unmatched: 8. CDR3 length: 15 residues. CDR3 nucleotides: TGTGCCAGCAGCCTCGGGACTAGCACGAACAATGAGCAGTTCTTC. It translates to CASSLGTSTNNEQFF.

This sequence joins TRBV12-3 or TRBV12-4 and TRBJ2-1; the match to TRBD2 covers 7 bases. This CDR3 is 16 amino acids long. V dropped 6 bases and J dropped 3; count of bases not matched to a gene: 11. This chain's CDR3 is CASSRWSLAVYNEQFF. CDR3 sequence (DNA): TGTGCCAGCAGCCGATGGTCCCTAGCGGTCTACAATGAGCAGTTCTTC.

The chain links TRBV2 to TRBJ1-2; 9 bases are a match to TRBD1. From germline, CDR1 is SNHLY and CDR2 FYNNEI. The CDR3 is made up of 15 amino acids. The V gene end was trimmed by 6 bases and the J gene end by 4 bases; junction bases not matched to a gene: 9. The CDR3 DNA reads TGTGCCAGCAGGGACAGGGGCTTACTAGCCTATGGCTACACCTTC. Amino acids: CASRDRGLLAYGYTF. Looking up the rest from reference TRBV2 and TRBJ1-2 gives the full variable domain: EPEVTQTPSHQVTQMGQEVILRCVPISNHLYFYWYRQILGQKVEFLVSFYNNEISEKSEIFDDQFSVERPDGSNFTLKIRSTKLEDSAMYFCASRDRGLLAYGYTFGSGTRLTVV.

V is TRBV7-6 and J is TRBJ1-1; perhaps TRBD1 as D (5 bases). The CDR3 sequence is 14 residues long. Per the germline V gene, CDR1 is SGHVS and CDR2 is FNYEAQ. Trimming cost V 5 bases and J 1 base, with 11 bases left between them. The CDR3 region has the DNA TGTGCCAGCAGCCAGGGACTCCCGAACACTGAAGCTTTCTTT. Amino acids: CASSQGLPNTEAFF. Full variable domain (missing parts from reference TRBV7-6 and TRBJ1-1): GAGVSQSPRYKVTKRGQDVALRCDPISGHVSLYWYRQALGQGPEFLTYFNYEAQQDKSGLPNDRFSAERPEGSISTLTIQRTEQRDSAMYRCASSQGLPNTEAFFGQGTRLTVV.

The J gene is TRBJ2-2, the V gene TRBV5-5; D is possibly TRBD1 or TRBD2 (5 bases each). CDR3 length equals 17 residues. Per germline, CDR1 SGHKS and CDR2 YYEKEE (reference sequence). V was clipped by 2 bases and J by 3 bases, with 17 bases between them. The CDR3 DNA follows: TGTGCCAGCAGCTTATCGGGACGGATGATCGACACCGGGGAGCTGTTTTTT. Translation gives CASSLSGRMIDTGELFF.

This clonotype was seen ten or more times. J is TRBJ2-1 and V is TRBV29-1; perhaps D is TRBD1 or TRBD2 (5 bases each). This CDR3 comprises 11 residues. Germline CDR1 and CDR2: SQVTM and ANQGSEA. V was shortened by 6 bases and J by 10 bases, with 13 bases between the two germline ends. The CDR3 sequence is CSVGDVTEQFF. In DNA form, the CDR3 reads TGCAGCGTAGGGGACGTGACAGAGCAGTTCTTC.

This clonotype was detected only a few times. The chain has TRBV12-3 or TRBV12-4 and TRBJ2-7, with no clear D. This CDR3 has 17 residues. Between the trimmed V and J ends, which lost 8 bases and 2 bases, there was a span of 25 bases. This CDR3 is CASAGSPSLSRTYEQYF. Here the CDR3 DNA reads TGTGCCAGCGCAGGTTCACCTTCCCTCTCCAGAACCTACGAGCAGTACTTC.

The chain recombines TRBV5-1 with TRBJ2-2, with D possibly matching TRBD2 (6 bases). Trimming took off 1 base at V and 4 bases at J, with 11 bases between the two ends. CDR1 is SGHRS and CDR2 is YFSETQ in the germline V gene. CDR3 length: 15 residues. CDR3 DNA: TGCGCCAGCAGCTTGTTCACGCGGGGCACCGGGGAGCTGTTTTTT. Translation: CASSLFTRGTGELFF. The variable domain in full, completed from reference TRBV5-1 and TRBJ2-2, reads KAGVTQTPRYLIKTRGQQVTLSCSPISGHRSVSWYQQTPGQGLQFLFEYFSETQRNKGNFPGRFSGRQFSNSRSEMNVSTLELGDSALYLCASSLFTRGTGELFFGEGSRLTVL.

This clonotype was recorded many times. The rearrangement links TRBV29-1 to TRBJ2-7, with 9 bases lining up with TRBD2. Germline CDR1 is SQVTM and CDR2 is ANQGSEA. The CDR3 runs to 15 residues. V dropped 6 bases and J dropped 4; count of bases not matched to a gene: 13. The CDR3 is CSVLYNSGRLYEQYF. The DNA of the CDR3 is TGCAGCGTCCTATATAATAGCGGGAGACTTTACGAGCAGTACTTC.

The chain links TRBV20-1 to TRBJ2-7, with no clear D. The CDR3 covers 13 residues. Germline values: CDR1 DFQATT, CDR2 SNEGSKA (reference sequence). With 3 bases removed from V and 2 bases from J, the gap between germline ends came to 11 bases. The CDR3 region is CSASREAPYEQYF. CDR3 nucleotides: TGCAGTGCTAGCAGAGAAGCCCCCTACGAGCAGTACTTC.

This clonotype was counted a few times. The gene calls are TRBV3-1 and TRBJ2-5; D not resolved. Germline assignment: CDR1 LGHDT and CDR2 YNNKEL (reference sequence). The CDR3 runs 18 residues. Trimming cost V 1 base and J 5 bases, with 23 bases left between them. In nucleotides, the CDR3 is TGTGCCAGCAGCCAAGGGTGGCTGGGTTCCCAATTGACGGAGACCCAGTACTTC. Protein: CASSQGWLGSQLTETQYF.

This clonotype was counted a few times. The rearrangement joins TRBV12-3 or TRBV12-4 to TRBJ1-4; D remains ambiguous. The CDR3 consists of 14 residues. Trimming took 1 base from V and 4 from J, leaving 7 bases between them. The chain's CDR3 is CASSLGGFNEKLFF. CDR3 DNA: TGTGCCAGCAGTTTAGGTGGATTTAATGAAAAACTGTTTTTT.

This clonotype was found a few times. The chain has TRBV5-1 and TRBJ2-7, with TRBD2 identical over 14 bases. Losses at the gene ends were 4 bases for V and 0 bases for J; bases not matched to a gene: 6. The germline V gene has CDR1 SGHRS and CDR2 YFSETQ. The CDR3 totals 17 residues. Here the CDR3 DNA reads TGCGCCAGCAGCCTGACTAGCGGGAGGGTTAGCTCCTACGAGCAGTACTTC. Translating it yields CASSLTSGRVSSYEQYF.

In this sample, this clonotype turned up a few times. This chain uses TRBV12-5 with TRBJ2-7; D call uncertain. This CDR3 is 12 amino acids long. Trimming shortened V by 6 bases and J by 4 bases, and 10 bases separated the two germline ends. Germline CDR1 and CDR2: LGHNT and FRNRAP. The CDR3 sequence: CASGLPPYEQYF. The CDR3 DNA reads TGTGCTAGTGGACTCCCCCCTTACGAGCAGTACTTC.

This clonotype has only a few counts. The J gene is TRBJ2-2, the V gene TRBV28; no firm D call. The germline CDR1 and CDR2 sequences are MDHEN and SYDVKM. The CDR3 runs to 16 residues. V was cut by 1 base and J by 0 bases, with 9 bases left in between. DNA for the CDR3: TGTGCCAGCAGTTTATTGAGGCTGGCGAACACCGGGGAGCTGTTTTTT. Translated: CASSLLRLANTGELFF.

The V and J genes are TRBV5-1 and TRBJ2-5, with 10 bases aligning to TRBD2. V lost 4 bases to trimming and J lost 5 bases; unmatched junction nucleotides: 11. Looked up from germline, CDR1 is SGHRS and CDR2 is YFSETQ. The length of the CDR3 is 16 residues. In DNA, the CDR3 is TGCGCCAGCAGCACCGCCTTCCCGACTAGCGGGGAGACCCAGTACTTC. It translates to CASSTAFPTSGETQYF.

The table lists this clonotype with a few counts. The chain links TRBV12-3 or TRBV12-4 to TRBJ1-2; D might be TRBD1 (5 bases). V lost 6 bases and J 8 bases, leaving 16 bases between the germline ends. The CDR3 contains 13 residues. The CDR3 DNA reads as TGTGCCAGCAGCCCTAAGGGGAGGGAAGGCTACACCTTC. Its translation: CASSPKGREGYTF.

This clonotype was observed a few times. The chain has TRBV24-1 and TRBJ2-2, with D possibly TRBD2 on 6 matching bases. The V end lost 2 bases, the J end lost 15 bases, and 21 bases lay between the germline ends. The germline V gene encodes CDR1 KGHDR and CDR2 SFDVKD. CDR3 length equals 15 residues. The CDR3 nucleotides are TGTGCCACCAGTGATTCGGACTTTCCCCCCGGAGGGGTGTTTTTT. Amino acids: CATSDSDFPPGGVFF.

The chain has TRBV14 and TRBJ2-1; 11 bases fit TRBD2. This CDR3 spans 18 amino acids. Germline V lookup: CDR1 SGHDN, CDR2 FVKESK. V gave up 0 bases and J gave up 6 bases; unmatched junction bases: 10. The CDR3 is CASSQDSVLAGEPNEQFF. The CDR3, as DNA: TGTGCCAGCAGCCAAGATTCGGTACTAGCGGGAGAGCCCAATGAGCAGTTCTTC.

This clonotype has more than one count but fewer than ten. V is TRBV20-1 and J is TRBJ2-5; TRBD2 matches at 12 bases. This CDR3 is built from 15 residues. CDR1 and CDR2 (germline): DFQATT, SNEGSKA (reference sequence). Germline trimming cut 1 base from V and 3 bases from J; bases unmatched to any gene: 3. CDR3 in DNA: TGCAGTGCTAGAGTACCTAGCGGGAGGGAAGAGACCCAGTACTTC. Amino acids: CSARVPSGREETQYF.

Many counts were recorded for this clonotype. J is TRBJ2-1 and V is TRBV5-1, with 8 bases matching TRBD2. V lost 9 bases and J lost 3; bases outside the gene matches: 14. CDR1 is SGHRS, CDR2 YFSETQ, per germline. The length of the CDR3 is 16 residues. The CDR3 loop reads CATSGSGSTHYNEQFF. DNA of the CDR3: TGCGCCACCTCCGGCAGCGGGAGTACCCACTACAATGAGCAGTTCTTC.